Listed below are T cell receptor beta chains from one sample, sequenced in a study of identical twins. TCRdb used MiXCR to reprocess the 5' RACE reads, holding one entry per CDR3 protein. The data hold a few hundred thousand distinct CDR3 sequences, with about 13% observed a single time. These data are also associated with another study on yellow fever vaccine responses in identical twins.

The specimen was memory (CD45RO+) T cells sorted from blood. Every receptor here comes from a woman aged 18 to 35 in good health. The CDR3 runs from the conserved cysteine through the conserved F or W. A D gene is named only where the DNA matches it firmly. Expanded clones are given a class, and other clones once, few, many or no size at all.

abundance	d_gene	v_gene	j_gene	CDR3aa	CDR3nt
few	NA	TRBV6-1	TRBJ1-5	CASSDSPRGQPQHF	TGTGCCAGCAGTGATTCGCCAAGGGGGCAGCCCCAGCATTTT
few	NA	TRBV7-2	TRBJ2-5	CASSFQGGEETQYF	TGTGCCAGCAGCTTCCAGGGCGGGGAAGAGACCCAGTACTTC
NA	TRBD2	TRBV7-2	TRBJ2-3	CASSRRTSGISTDTQYF	TGTGCCAGCAGTCGGAGGACTAGCGGGATAAGCACAGATACGCAGTATTTT
many	NA	TRBV27	TRBJ2-1	CASSLGGSRLEQFF	TGTGCCAGCAGTTTAGGGGGTTCACGGTTGGAGCAGTTCTTC
NA	NA	TRBV18	TRBJ1-1	CASSPAGGTEAFF	TGTGCCAGCTCACCAGCGGGGGGTACTGAAGCTTTCTTT
few	TRBD2	TRBV7-9	TRBJ2-5	CASSLDGRSETQYF	TGTGCCAGCAGCTTAGACGGGAGGTCGGAGACCCAGTACTTC
NA	NA	TRBV6-4	TRBJ2-3	CASSSGSQDTDTQYF	TGTGCCAGCAGCTCCGGGTCACAGGACACAGATACGCAGTATTTT
few	NA	TRBV6-1	TRBJ2-3	CASSKRDGTDTQYF	TGTGCCAGCAGTAAACGGGACGGCACAGATACGCAGTATTTT
NA	NA	TRBV29-1	TRBJ1-1	CSVARTENTEAFF	TGCAGCGTTGCCCGGACGGAGAACACTGAAGCTTTCTTT
NA	NA	TRBV4-1	TRBJ2-3	CASSQVAFFGAGTSGRADTQYF	NA
NA	TRBD1	TRBV10-3	TRBJ2-2	CAISETGGSGELFF	TGTGCCATCAGTGAGACAGGGGGCTCCGGGGAGCTGTTTTTT
NA	NA	TRBV5-1	TRBJ1-2	CASSLDKFYGYTF	TGCGCCAGCAGCTTAGACAAATTCTATGGCTACACCTTC
NA	NA	TRBV28	TRBJ1-4	CASSLPWATNEKLFF	TGTGCCAGCAGCCTCCCGTGGGCAACTAATGAAAAACTGTTTTTT
many	NA	TRBV5-1	TRBJ1-1	CASSLAVDTEAFF	TGCGCCAGCAGCTTGGCCGTCGACACTGAAGCTTTCTTT
NA	NA	TRBV28	TRBJ2-5	CASSLLAVQETQYF	TGTGCCAGCAGTTTATTGGCAGTCCAAGAGACCCAGTACTTC
many	NA	TRBV10-3	TRBJ2-1	CAIKPDPSISSDEQFF	TGTGCCATCAAACCAGACCCGTCTATTAGCTCGGATGAGCAGTTCTTC
few	TRBD1	TRBV5-1	TRBJ2-1	CASSPDRDDEQFF	TGCGCCAGCAGCCCGGACAGGGACGATGAGCAGTTCTTC
few	TRBD1	TRBV6-1	TRBJ1-2	CASSRGEQNYGYTF	TGTGCCAGCAGCAGGGGGGAGCAGAACTATGGCTACACCTTC
NA	NA	TRBV5-6	TRBJ2-3	CASGLTDTQYF	TGTGCCAGCGGCCTCACGGATACGCAGTATTTT
NA	NA	TRBV7-2	TRBJ2-4	CASSPSLFVAKNIQYF	TGTGCCAGCAGCCCCTCGCTGTTCGTAGCCAAAAACATTCAGTACTTC
few	TRBD2	TRBV6-2/TRBV6-3	TRBJ2-7	CASSPGTSGRFYEQYF	TGTGCCAGCAGCCCCGGGACTAGCGGGAGGTTTTACGAGCAGTACTTC
NA	NA	TRBV7-8	TRBJ2-7	CASSLGLSGSYEQYF	TGTGCCAGCAGCTTAGGACTGTCCGGCTCCTACGAGCAGTACTTC
NA	NA	TRBV5-1	TRBJ2-7	CASSFTSQSYEQYF	TGCGCCAGCAGCTTTACCAGTCAGTCCTACGAGCAGTACTTC
few	TRBD1	TRBV28	TRBJ2-5	CASSLGQGARETQYF	TGTGCCAGCAGTTTGGGGCAGGGGGCGAGAGAGACCCAGTACTTC
many	NA	TRBV2	TRBJ2-1	CASRRDQTIGEQFF	TGTGCCAGCAGAAGAGACCAGACAATTGGTGAGCAGTTCTTC
NA	TRBD1	TRBV12-3/TRBV12-4	TRBJ1-5	CASSLADRGSQPQHF	TGTGCCAGCAGTTTAGCGGACAGGGGGTCACAGCCCCAGCATTTT
few	NA	TRBV27	TRBJ2-1	CASSRRLAYNEQFF	TGTGCCAGCAGTCGTCGACTAGCCTACAATGAGCAGTTCTTC
many	NA	TRBV18	TRBJ2-1	CASSPSGGSYNEQFF	TGTGCCAGCTCACCATCTGGCGGGTCTTACAATGAGCAGTTCTTC
NA	TRBD2	TRBV28	TRBJ2-1	CASSFGRGRYNEQFF	TGTGCCAGCAGTTTCGGGCGGGGGAGGTACAATGAGCAGTTCTTC
many	NA	TRBV12-3/TRBV12-4	TRBJ2-5	CASSRRGQETQYF	TGTGCCAGCAGCCGGAGAGGGCAAGAGACCCAGTACTTC
few	NA	TRBV27	TRBJ1-6	CASSLGGLGLISPLHF	TGTGCCAGCAGTTTAGGGGGCCTCGGTCTAATTTCACCCCTCCACTTT
NA	TRBD2	TRBV7-2	TRBJ2-7	CASSSIAGSTYEQYF	TGTGCCAGCAGCTCAATAGCGGGAAGCACCTACGAGCAGTACTTC
NA	NA	TRBV6-1	TRBJ2-4	CASSKIDRLAKNIQYF	TGTGCCAGCAGCAAGATCGACAGACTAGCCAAAAACATTCAGTACTTC
NA	TRBD1	TRBV2	TRBJ2-7	CAARGTGSTYEQYF	TGTGCCGCACGCGGGACAGGGTCAACCTACGAGCAGTACTTC
few	TRBD2	TRBV20-1	TRBJ2-3	CSALGLAASTDTQYF	TGCAGTGCTCTTGGACTAGCGGCTAGCACAGATACGCAGTATTTT
many	TRBD2	TRBV15	TRBJ2-1	CATSRTSGRATSYNEQFF	TGTGCCACCAGCCGGACTAGCGGGAGGGCCACTTCCTACAATGAGCAGTTCTTC
NA	TRBD2	TRBV9	TRBJ2-1	CASSVATAGRTYNEQFF	TGTGCCAGCAGCGTAGCAACAGCGGGGAGAACCTACAATGAGCAGTTCTTC
many	NA	TRBV20-1	TRBJ2-3	CSARVERDTQYF	TGCAGTGCTAGAGTGGAGAGAGATACGCAGTATTTT
NA	NA	TRBV20-1	TRBJ1-1	CSARDSVHNTEAFF	TGCAGTGCTAGAGATTCAGTACATAACACTGAAGCTTTCTTT
many	NA	TRBV9	TRBJ2-5	CASSVATMGTQETQYF	TGTGCCAGCAGCGTAGCTACAATGGGGACCCAAGAGACCCAGTACTTC
NA	TRBD2	TRBV6-5	TRBJ2-5	CASSYRGLAGYQETQYF	TGTGCCAGCAGTTACAGGGGCCTAGCGGGATACCAAGAGACCCAGTACTTC
NA	NA	TRBV7-2	TRBJ2-7	CASSQGGLSHEQYF	TGTGCCAGCAGCCAGGGTGGTTTATCTCATGAGCAGTACTTC
few	NA	TRBV5-6	TRBJ1-1	CASSYIRRGTSGTEAFF	TGTGCCAGCAGCTACATCCGGAGGGGGACCTCGGGCACTGAAGCTTTCTTT
many	TRBD1	TRBV28	TRBJ2-3	CASSLPGTGSDTQYF	TGTGCCAGCAGTCTTCCCGGGACAGGGTCAGATACGCAGTATTTT
NA	TRBD2	TRBV7-8	TRBJ2-1	CASSWGLAGELISYNEQFF	TGTGCCAGCAGCTGGGGACTAGCGGGGGAGCTGATCTCCTACAATGAGCAGTTCTTC